A selection of T cell receptor beta chains follows, all from one sample in a study of blood T cell repertoires in COVID-19. Profiling relied on immunoSEQ multiplex PCR, and the TCRdb table lists in-frame clones only, not all of them. The sample carries some 170,000 clones, approximately 82% recorded once. Sequenced input: PBMCs or T cells enriched from blood (not recorded which). These receptors came from a man aged 45 to 65 who had recovered from COVID-19. The CDR3 runs from the conserved cysteine through the conserved F or W. D genes are given only for firm matches. Clone size is shown for a subset of rows, as once, few, many or a class of expanded clone.

clone_size	d_call	v_call	j_call	cdr3_nt	cdr3_aa
-	-	TRBV5-8	TRBJ1-2	TGTGCCAGCAGCTTGGGGGGCTTCTATGGCTACACCTTC	CASSLGGFYGYTF
few	TRBD2	TRBV6-5	TRBJ2-7	TGTGCCAGCAGGGAGGGACTAGCGGGTCGACCGCAGTACTTC	CASREGLAGRPQYF
few	-	TRBV5-5	TRBJ1-1	TGTGCCAGCAGCTTCAATGGATTGGGACTCACTGAAGCTTTCTTT	CASSFNGLGLTEAFF
-	TRBD1	TRBV6-1	TRBJ2-3	TGTGCCAGCAGGGAAGGACAGGCTCGCGGAGATACGCAGTATTTT	CASREGQARGDTQYF
-	TRBD1	TRBV5-6	TRBJ1-6	TGTGCCAGCAGCTGGCCGGGACAGTCAAATTCACCCCTCCACTTT	CASSWPGQSNSPLHF
-	-	TRBV24-1	TRBJ1-1	TGTGCCACCAGTGATATACGGGGTCGGGGTGACACTGAAGCTTTCTTT	CATSDIRGRGDTEAFF
-	-	TRBV9	TRBJ1-1	TGTGCCAGCAGCGTAGTAAGCCACCAAACTACCATGAACACTGAAGCTTTCTTT	CASSVVSHQTTMNTEAFF
-	-	TRBV3-1/TRBV3-2	TRBJ1-1	TGTGCCAGCAGCGCGACGGGGGAAGCTTTCTTT	CASSATGEAFF
-	-	TRBV2	TRBJ1-3	TGTGCCAGCAGTGGGGGCCAGGATGGAAACACCATATATTTT	CASSGGQDGNTIYF
-	TRBD2	TRBV9	TRBJ2-7	TGTGCCAGCAGCCCCGTCGGGGGGGGTCGAGAGCAGTACTTC	CASSPVGGGREQYF
-	-	TRBV5-1	TRBJ1-2	TGCGCCAGCAGCTCCCCCGAAGCGAACTATGGCTACACCTTC	CASSSPEANYGYTF
-	-	TRBV9	TRBJ1-1	TGTGCCAGCAGCGTATTTGGCGGCGGGGACGCTTTCTTT	CASSVFGGGDAFF
-	TRBD1	TRBV11-2	TRBJ1-1	TGTGCCAGCAACCCTGGGACAGTGAACACTGAAGCTTTCTTT	CASNPGTVNTEAFF
-	-	TRBV19	TRBJ2-7	TGTGCCAGTAGGAACGTGGGGAGCTCCTACGAGCAGTACTTC	CASRNVGSSYEQYF
-	TRBD2	TRBV9	TRBJ2-2	TGTGCCAGCAGCGTCGGGACTAGCGGGGGCACCGGGGAGCTGTTTTTT	CASSVGTSGGTGELFF
few	TRBD1	TRBV5-1	TRBJ1-6	TGCGCCAGCAGCGAGGGACAGGCCAATAATTCACCCCTCCACTTT	CASSEGQANNSPLHF
-	TRBD1	TRBV6-5	TRBJ2-1	TGTGCCAGCATCCTGACAGGGAGCTCCTACAATGAGCAGTTCTTC	CASILTGSSYNEQFF
once	TRBD1	TRBV6-4	TRBJ2-2	TGTGCCAGCAGTAAAGCAACAGGGGCCAAGGCCGGGGAGCTGTTTTTT	CASSKATGAKAGELFF
-	-	TRBV6-5	TRBJ1-1	TGTGCCAGCAGTTATCGGGTAATGAACACTGAAGCTTTCTTT	CASSYRVMNTEAFF
-	TRBD2	TRBV9	TRBJ2-1	TGTGCCAGCAGCGTATCCGGGACTAGCTCCTACAATGAGCAGTTCTTC	CASSVSGTSSYNEQFF
-	TRBD1	TRBV7-9	TRBJ1-1	TGTGCCAGCAGCTTAGCGACAGGGCTGACTGAAGCTTTCTTT	CASSLATGLTEAFF
-	-	TRBV3-1/TRBV3-2	TRBJ1-5	TGTGCCAGCAGCCAAGTTCGAGGGAGCAATCAGCCCCAGCATTTT	CASSQVRGSNQPQHF
-	-	TRBV5-1	TRBJ2-1	TGCGCCAGCTCCCGGGACAACGACAATGAGCAGTTCTTC	CASSRDNDNEQFF